The 15 T cell receptor beta chains in this list originate from one sample, sequenced in a study of blood T cell repertoires in COVID-19. Assay: immunoSEQ multiplex PCR; the TCRdb copy retains only in-frame clones and omits some. The data contain about 63,000 clones, about 90% of them singletons. Sequenced: peripheral blood. The origin of the receptors is a man aged 50-60 years with active COVID-19.

This chain connects TRBV28 to TRBJ2-2, with D maybe TRBD1 (6 bases). CDR3 length equals 14 residues. The germline V gene has CDR1 MDHEN and CDR2 SYDVKM. Trimming pared 7 bases from V and 0 bases from J, leaving 9 bases between. DNA of the CDR3: TGTGCCAGCAAAAGGACAGCGAACACCGGGGAGCTGTTTTTT. Translated, it gives CASKRTANTGELFF.

This chain uses TRBV4-1 with TRBJ2-4, with D perhaps TRBD1 (6 bases). Trimming took off 0 bases at V and 1 base at J, with 16 bases between the two ends. Germline V CDR1 and CDR2: MGHRA, YSYEKL. The length of the CDR3 is 18 residues. The CDR3 DNA sequence: TGCGCCAGCAGCCAAGATCCGGTGGGGGCCGGGGCCAAAAACATTCAGTACTTC. Its translation is CASSQDPVGAGAKNIQYF.

The J gene is TRBJ2-7, the V gene TRBV20-1; D is unclear. This CDR3 is built from 11 residues. V was trimmed by 8 bases and J by 0 bases, leaving 8 bases between them. Germline V gene data show CDR1 as DFQATT and CDR2 as SNEGSKA (reference sequence). DNA of the CDR3: TGCAGTTTGAGAGGCTCCTACGAGCAGTACTTC. Amino acids: CSLRGSYEQYF.

V usage is TRBV9 and J usage is TRBJ2-1, with D tentatively TRBD2 (9 bases). The germline gives CDR1 SGDLS, CDR2 YYNGEE. The CDR3 is 17 amino acids. Trimming took 4 bases from V and 9 from J, leaving 26 bases between them. The CDR3 loop reads CASSFQGAGGPVGEQFF. In DNA, the CDR3 is TGTGCCAGCAGCTTCCAGGGGGCGGGAGGGCCGGTCGGTGAGCAGTTCTTC.

V usage is TRBV15 and J usage is TRBJ2-7, with D unclear. Trimming cost V 3 bases and J 8 bases, with 20 bases left between them. The germline V gene encodes CDR1 LNHNV and CDR2 YYDKDF (reference sequence). This CDR3 contains 15 residues. The CDR3 spells CATSSDLLAVAQQYF. The CDR3 region has the DNA TGTGCCACCAGCAGCGATCTCTTGGCAGTCGCCCAGCAGTACTTC.

In its sample, this clone was seen a few times. The J gene is TRBJ1-1, the V gene TRBV7-9, with a tentative D call TRBD1 (6 bases). The CDR3 sequence is 12 residues long. Deletions cut 7 bases from V and 3 bases from J, with 9 bases between. The germline V gene encodes CDR1 SEHNR and CDR2 FQNEAQ (reference sequence). The CDR3 DNA follows: TGTGCCAGCAAACAGGGATACACTGAAGCTTTCTTT. This encodes CASKQGYTEAFF.

The chain uses TRBV28 and TRBJ1-1, with D possibly matching TRBD1 (5 bases). Germline V gives CDR1 MDHEN, CDR2 SYDVKM. V was trimmed by 8 bases and J by 4 bases, leaving 14 bases between them. The CDR3 length is 13 residues. The CDR3 region has the DNA TGTGCCAGCGATGGGGTGGGGGGCACTGAAGCTTTCTTT. The encoded protein is CASDGVGGTEAFF. Variable domain in full (rest from reference TRBV28 and TRBJ1-1): DVKVTQSSRYLVKRTGEKVFLECVQDMDHENMFWYRQDPGLGLRLIYFSYDVKMKEKGDIPEGYSVSREKKERFSLILESASTNQTSMYLCASDGVGGTEAFFGQGTRLTVV.

The chain couples TRBV7-2 to TRBJ2-7; the match to TRBD2 covers 9 bases. The junction had 14 bases not matched to a gene; V was cut back by 2 bases and J by 3 bases. The CDR3 totals 18 residues. Germline V gene data show CDR1 as SGHTA and CDR2 as FQGNSA. CDR3 loop: CASSLPGGGGRAGYEQYF. CDR3 sequence (DNA): TGTGCCAGCAGCTTACCCGGAGGGGGCGGGAGGGCAGGCTACGAGCAGTACTTC. Together with reference TRBV7-2 and TRBJ2-7, the CDR3 gives the full variable domain: GAGVSQSPSNKVTEKGKDVELRCDPISGHTALYWYRQSLGQGLEFLIYFQGNSAPDKSGLPSDRFSAERTGGSVSTLTIQRTQQEDSAVYLCASSLPGGGGRAGYEQYFGPGTRLTVT.

This chain uses TRBV4-1 with TRBJ2-1; 13 nucleotides line up with TRBD2. V dropped 2 bases and J dropped 7; count of bases not matched to a gene: 11. This CDR3 region has 18 residues. Germline-derived CDR1 and CDR2 are MGHRA and YSYEKL. In DNA form, the CDR3 reads TGCGCCAGCAGCCAAACGGTCACTAGCGGGAGGGCCGGTAATGAGCAGTTCTTC. Protein: CASSQTVTSGRAGNEQFF.

V usage is TRBV29-1 and J usage is TRBJ1-3; TRBD1 is a possible D gene (5 bases). The CDR3 is 13 residues long. Germline V gene sequence: CDR1 SQVTM, CDR2 ANQGSEA. Deletions cut 5 bases from V and 0 bases from J, with 8 bases between. The CDR3: CSVFTGSGNTIYF. CDR3 nucleotide sequence: TGCAGCGTTTTCACAGGCTCTGGAAACACCATATATTTT. Full variable domain (rest looked up from reference TRBV29-1 and TRBJ1-3): SAVISQKPSRDICQRGTSLTIQCQVDSQVTMMFWYRQQPGQSLTLIATANQGSEATYESGFVIDKFPISRPNLTFSTLTVSNMSPEDSSIYLCSVFTGSGNTIYFGEGSWLTVV.

The chain links TRBV3-1 (or the pseudogene TRBV3-2) to TRBJ1-2, with 7 bases fitting TRBD1. The junction had 7 bases not matched to a gene; V was cut back by 4 bases and J by 5 bases. CDR1 LGHDT and CDR2 YNNKEL come from the germline V gene (reference sequence). The CDR3 has 14 amino acids. The CDR3 sequence is CASSRKGAGYGYTF. CDR3 DNA: TGTGCCAGCAGCCGGAAGGGGGCAGGGTATGGCTACACCTTC.

This rearrangement joins TRBV3-1 (or the pseudogene TRBV3-2) to TRBJ2-2; weak D call: TRBD2 (5 bases). V lost 0 bases to trimming and J lost 6 bases, with 8 bases between them. The CDR3 extends over 14 amino acids. Per germline, CDR1 LGHDT and CDR2 YNNKEL (reference sequence). The CDR3 region has the DNA TGTGCCAGCAGCCAAGACCTGGGAGCCGGGGAGCTGTTTTTT. Translated, it gives CASSQDLGAGELFF.

In this sample, this clone turned up once. V gene TRBV5-4 combines with J gene TRBJ2-5, with TRBD1 identical over 7 bases. The J segment lost 5 bases and the V segment lost 4 bases, leaving 14 bases of the junction unmatched. CDR3 size: 16 residues. Germline CDR1 is SGHNT and CDR2 is YYREEE (reference sequence). This CDR3 is CASSRLLPQGRETQYF. The CDR3 coding sequence is TGTGCCAGCAGCCGCCTACTACCACAGGGGCGGGAGACCCAGTACTTC. Complete variable domain (other parts from reference TRBV5-4 and TRBJ2-5): ETGVTQSPTHLIKTRGQQVTLRCSSQSGHNTVSWYQQALGQGPQFIFQYYREEENGRGNFPPRFSGLQFPNYSSELNVNALELDDSALYLCASSRLLPQGRETQYFGPGTRLLVL.

The chain is built from TRBV4-1 and TRBJ1-2; TRBD1 matches at 8 bases. The trim removed 0 bases at V and 6 bases at J, leaving 9 bases unmatched. The germline CDR1 and CDR2 sequences are MGHRA and YSYEKL. CDR3 length: 16 amino acids. The CDR3 here is CASSQEASTGVNGYTF. The CDR3 nucleotides are TGCGCCAGCAGCCAAGAGGCCTCGACAGGGGTTAATGGCTACACCTTC.

The genes are TRBV7-9 and TRBJ2-1, with TRBD2 matching 12 bases. The length of the CDR3 is 15 residues. The germline CDR1 and CDR2 sequences are SEHNR and FQNEAQ (reference sequence). Trimming at V came to 2 bases and at J to 7 bases, leaving 3 bases not matched to a gene. The CDR3, as DNA: TGTGCCAGCAGCTTAAGGACTAGCGGGATAAATGAGCAGTTCTTC. It translates to CASSLRTSGINEQFF. Supplemented by reference TRBV7-9 and TRBJ2-1, the full variable domain reads DTGVSQNPRHKITKRGQNVTFRCDPISEHNRLYWYRQTLGQGPEFLTYFQNEAQLEKSRLLSDRFSAERPKGSFSTLEIQRTEQGDSAMYLCASSLRTSGINEQFFGPGTRLTVL.